This TCR beta chain was observed in a study of T cells in Graves' hyperthyroidism and ophthalmopathy. Using RNA transcripts as the source, TCR beta CDR3 regions were amplified. Initially, a first-round RT-PCR of the TCR CDR3 employed the HTBI primer set. TCRdb ran MiXCR on the multiplex PCR reads and lists one entry per CDR3 protein. This table has roughly 580,000 distinct CDR3 sequences, 11% to 15% appearing once. CDR3 length: 12 residues. Trimming removed 8 bases from V and 5 bases from J; junction bases left unmatched: 3. Findings and limits, study-wide: Clonotypes that were expanded in thyroid above 0.001 mostly appeared in blood too. The model forecast ophthalmopathy, anticipating it by a median roughly 6.3 months before onset.

This clonotype was recorded many times. Antigen: not known. These patients, aged 18 to 65, had recently diagnosed hyperthyroidism lasting under 2 months. Uncontrolled infections, other autoimmune diseases, pregnancy or lactation led to exclusion of patients. V is TRBV12-3 or TRBV12-4 and J is TRBJ1-2; 9 bases align to TRBD1. The clonotype was recovered from a woman in her 30s with Graves' hyperthyroidism that later progressed to Graves' ophthalmopathy. Material: blood. CDR3 DNA sequence: TGTGCCAGCCTGGACAGGGGATATGGCTACACCTTC. As protein: CASLDRGYGYTF.